The rows below give T cell receptor beta chains drawn from one sample of a study of radiotherapy plus CTLA-4 blockade in lung cancer. Clones were sequenced by immunoSEQ multiplex PCR, and TCRdb holds only the in-frame ones, with some missing. The sample consists of about 98,000 clones, roughly four fifths of them appearing once. Sample: peripheral blood, taken from a patient treated with radiotherapy plus ipilimumab. Source of these receptors: a human donor with non-small cell lung cancer who had a partial response to radiotherapy plus ipilimumab. Each CDR3 is given with its conserved first and last residue. D genes are given only for firm matches. Only part of the rows carry a size: once, few, many, or a class if the clone is expanded.

v_call: TRBV10-3; j_call: TRBJ2-7; clone_size: .; d_call: .; cdr3_aa: CAISDWGGQFPYEQYF; cdr3_nt: TGTGCCATCAGTGATTGGGGAGGTCAGTTCCCCTACGAGCAGTACTTC
v_call: TRBV7-9; j_call: TRBJ1-1; clone_size: .; d_call: .; cdr3_aa: CASSLYRDHTEAFF; cdr3_nt: TGTGCCAGCAGCCTTTACAGGGATCACACTGAAGCTTTCTTT
v_call: TRBV6-5; j_call: TRBJ2-7; clone_size: medium-sized; d_call: .; cdr3_aa: CASSSPRSGSYEQYF; cdr3_nt: TGTGCCAGCAGTTCCCCCCGATCAGGATCCTACGAGCAGTACTTC
v_call: TRBV7-3; j_call: TRBJ2-3; clone_size: .; d_call: .; cdr3_aa: CASSLSVPTTTDTQYF; cdr3_nt: TGTGCCAGCAGCTTATCCGTCCCGACTACGACAGATACGCAGTATTTT
v_call: TRBV4-2; j_call: TRBJ2-1; clone_size: .; d_call: TRBD2; cdr3_aa: CASSHGLAEVAEQFF; cdr3_nt: TGTGCCAGCAGCCACGGACTAGCGGAAGTTGCTGAGCAGTTCTTC
v_call: TRBV6-6; j_call: TRBJ1-2; clone_size: .; d_call: .; cdr3_aa: CASSYSFSRAGYTF; cdr3_nt: TGTGCCAGCAGTTACTCATTTAGCAGGGCTGGCTACACCTTC
v_call: TRBV19; j_call: TRBJ1-5; clone_size: .; d_call: TRBD1; cdr3_aa: CASSITGGNQPQHF; cdr3_nt: TGTGCCAGTAGTATTACAGGGGGCAATCAGCCCCAGCATTTT
v_call: TRBV5-3; j_call: TRBJ2-7; clone_size: once; d_call: TRBD2; cdr3_aa: CARSYAGGGAGTYEQYF; cdr3_nt: TGTGCCAGAAGCTATGCGGGCGGGGGAGCGGGAACTTACGAGCAGTACTTC
v_call: TRBV11-3; j_call: TRBJ2-1; clone_size: few; d_call: TRBD2; cdr3_aa: CASSLSGAQFF; cdr3_nt: TGTGCCAGCAGCTTGAGCGGGGCACAGTTCTTC
v_call: TRBV2; j_call: TRBJ1-5; clone_size: .; d_call: TRBD1; cdr3_aa: CASTPRQGPQPQHF; cdr3_nt: TGTGCCAGCACACCCCGACAGGGACCTCAGCCCCAGCATTTT
v_call: TRBV5-4; j_call: TRBJ1-1; clone_size: few; d_call: .; cdr3_aa: CASSLVGHANTEAFF; cdr3_nt: TGTGCCAGCAGCTTGGTAGGACACGCGAACACTGAAGCTTTCTTT
v_call: TRBV4-1; j_call: TRBJ2-5; clone_size: .; d_call: TRBD1; cdr3_aa: CASSRIGTAQTQETQYF; cdr3_nt: TGCGCCAGCAGCCGGATAGGGACAGCTCAAACTCAAGAGACCCAGTACTTC
v_call: TRBV19; j_call: TRBJ2-7; clone_size: .; d_call: .; cdr3_aa: CASKERTTYEQYF; cdr3_nt: TGTGCCAGTAAGGAGCGGACCACCTACGAGCAGTACTTC
v_call: TRBV7-3; j_call: TRBJ2-7; clone_size: .; d_call: TRBD2; cdr3_aa: CASSVASGSYEQYF; cdr3_nt: TGTGCCAGCAGCGTCGCTAGCGGGAGTTACGAGCAGTACTTC
v_call: TRBV6-5; j_call: TRBJ2-5; clone_size: .; d_call: TRBD2; cdr3_aa: CASGLAEEETQYF; cdr3_nt: TGTGCCAGCGGACTAGCGGAAGAAGAGACCCAGTACTTC
v_call: TRBV28; j_call: TRBJ2-7; clone_size: .; d_call: .; cdr3_aa: CASRPGTLISYEQYF; cdr3_nt: TGTGCCAGCAGGCCCGGGACACTAATTTCCTACGAGCAGTACTTC
v_call: TRBV5-1; j_call: TRBJ1-4; clone_size: .; d_call: .; cdr3_aa: CASSLDSQNEKLFF; cdr3_nt: TGCGCCAGCAGCTTGGACAGCCAGAATGAAAAACTGTTTTTT
v_call: TRBV7-6; j_call: TRBJ2-1; clone_size: once; d_call: TRBD2; cdr3_aa: CASSLDGRDSFYNEQFF; cdr3_nt: TGTGCCAGCAGCTTGGACGGGAGGGACTCTTTCTACAATGAGCAGTTCTTC
v_call: TRBV7-3; j_call: TRBJ2-3; clone_size: .; d_call: .; cdr3_aa: CASSFGGWATDTQYF; cdr3_nt: TGTGCCAGCAGCTTCGGAGGGTGGGCGACAGATACGCAGTATTTT
v_call: TRBV29-1; j_call: TRBJ2-7; clone_size: .; d_call: TRBD2; cdr3_aa: CSVEASGGGEQYF; cdr3_nt: TGCAGCGTTGAGGCTAGCGGGGGGGGTGAGCAGTACTTC
v_call: TRBV28; j_call: TRBJ2-1; clone_size: once; d_call: .; cdr3_aa: CASSFGDSYNEQFF; cdr3_nt: TGTGCCAGCAGTTTCGGTGACTCCTACAATGAGCAGTTCTTC
v_call: TRBV7-7; j_call: TRBJ2-2; clone_size: .; d_call: TRBD2; cdr3_aa: CASRPSGSRAGELFF; cdr3_nt: TGTGCCAGCAGGCCTAGCGGGAGTCGGGCCGGGGAGCTGTTTTTT
v_call: TRBV2; j_call: TRBJ2-7; clone_size: .; d_call: TRBD1; cdr3_aa: CASRRTGGLPEQYF; cdr3_nt: TGTGCCAGCAGGAGGACAGGGGGCCTTCCCGAGCAGTACTTC
v_call: TRBV28; j_call: TRBJ2-3; clone_size: .; d_call: TRBD1; cdr3_aa: CASSSGQGTDTQYF; cdr3_nt: TGTGCCAGCAGTTCGGGACAGGGCACAGATACGCAGTATTTT
v_call: TRBV5-4; j_call: TRBJ2-3; clone_size: .; d_call: TRBD1; cdr3_aa: CASSSGTGEGTQYF; cdr3_nt: TGTGCCAGCAGCTCCGGGACAGGGGAGGGTACGCAGTATTTT
v_call: TRBV10-3; j_call: TRBJ2-7; clone_size: .; d_call: .; cdr3_aa: CAIRGGARGAYEQYF; cdr3_nt: TGTGCCATCAGGGGGGGGGCCCGAGGCGCCTACGAGCAGTACTTC
v_call: TRBV9; j_call: TRBJ2-2; clone_size: few; d_call: TRBD2; cdr3_aa: CASSRRPSGRGTGELFF; cdr3_nt: TGTGCCAGCAGTCGGAGGCCTAGCGGGAGAGGTACCGGGGAGCTGTTTTTT
v_call: TRBV11-2; j_call: TRBJ2-7; clone_size: .; d_call: TRBD2; cdr3_aa: CASSRLATPDEQYF; cdr3_nt: TGTGCCAGCAGCCGACTAGCAACGCCTGACGAGCAGTACTTC
v_call: TRBV5-1; j_call: TRBJ1-4; clone_size: .; d_call: TRBD1; cdr3_aa: CASSLRTGGNIGGEKLFF; cdr3_nt: TGCGCCAGCAGCTTAAGGACAGGGGGCAACATCGGGGGTGAAAAACTGTTTTTT
v_call: TRBV18; j_call: TRBJ2-1; clone_size: .; d_call: TRBD1; cdr3_aa: CASSPLLLGQGRGNEQFF; cdr3_nt: TGTGCCAGCTCACCTCTCCTATTGGGACAGGGGCGAGGCAATGAGCAGTTCTTC
v_call: TRBV10-2; j_call: TRBJ1-2; clone_size: .; d_call: .; cdr3_aa: CASSSGTPGRYGYTF; cdr3_nt: TGCGCCAGCAGTTCCGGGACACCTGGGCGCTATGGCTACACCTTC
v_call: TRBV7-9; j_call: TRBJ1-4; clone_size: .; d_call: TRBD1; cdr3_aa: CASRRRTGGEKLFF; cdr3_nt: TGTGCCAGCAGAAGGAGGACAGGAGGGGAAAAACTGTTTTTT
v_call: TRBV7-2; j_call: TRBJ2-7; clone_size: .; d_call: TRBD2; cdr3_aa: CASRLLAAGSYEQYF; cdr3_nt: TGTGCCAGCAGACTACTAGCGGCGGGCTCCTACGAGCAGTACTTC
v_call: TRBV27; j_call: TRBJ2-7; clone_size: .; d_call: TRBD1; cdr3_aa: CASIGGPGQGVSEQYF; cdr3_nt: TGTGCCAGCATTGGGGGACCGGGACAGGGGGTCTCCGAGCAGTACTTC
v_call: TRBV11-2; j_call: TRBJ1-5; clone_size: .; d_call: .; cdr3_aa: CASSLNGLTVNQPQHF; cdr3_nt: TGTGCCAGCAGCTTAAACGGCTTGACAGTCAATCAGCCCCAGCATTTT
v_call: TRBV15; j_call: TRBJ2-7; clone_size: .; d_call: TRBD1; cdr3_aa: CATSREPGGVEQYF; cdr3_nt: TGTGCCACCAGCAGAGAGCCAGGGGGAGTCGAGCAGTACTTC
v_call: TRBV2; j_call: TRBJ1-5; clone_size: .; d_call: .; cdr3_aa: CASSVGGAVQPQHF; cdr3_nt: TGTGCCAGCAGTGTTGGAGGGGCGGTTCAGCCCCAGCATTTT
v_call: TRBV6-1; j_call: TRBJ2-7; clone_size: .; d_call: TRBD2; cdr3_aa: CASSRSRGDYEQYF; cdr3_nt: TGTGCCAGCAGCCGTTCTCGGGGGGACTACGAGCAGTACTTC
v_call: TRBV19; j_call: TRBJ2-1; clone_size: .; d_call: TRBD2; cdr3_aa: CASMWTSGRASYNEQFF; cdr3_nt: TGTGCCAGTATGTGGACTAGCGGGAGGGCCAGTTATAATGAGCAGTTCTTC
v_call: TRBV19; j_call: TRBJ1-1; clone_size: .; d_call: TRBD1; cdr3_aa: CASSSRTGRMNTEAFF; cdr3_nt: TGTGCCAGTAGTTCCCGGACAGGGCGTATGAACACTGAAGCTTTCTTT
v_call: TRBV6-5; j_call: TRBJ2-7; clone_size: once; d_call: .; cdr3_aa: CASTWRLNGEQYF; cdr3_nt: TGTGCCAGCACGTGGCGGCTGAACGGCGAGCAGTACTTC
v_call: TRBV27; j_call: TRBJ2-4; clone_size: .; d_call: .; cdr3_aa: CASSMARDTKNIQYF; cdr3_nt: TGTGCCAGCAGTATGGCCCGGGACACCAAAAACATTCAGTACTTC
v_call: TRBV7-8; j_call: TRBJ2-1; clone_size: few; d_call: TRBD2; cdr3_aa: CASSLGFSGRGYGDEQFF; cdr3_nt: TGTGCCAGCAGCTTAGGCTTTAGCGGGAGAGGGTATGGGGATGAGCAGTTCTTC
v_call: TRBV10-3; j_call: TRBJ1-1; clone_size: .; d_call: .; cdr3_aa: CAISDTSEAFF; cdr3_nt: TGTGCCATCAGCGATACAAGTGAAGCTTTCTTT
v_call: TRBV7-9; j_call: TRBJ1-1; clone_size: .; d_call: TRBD1; cdr3_aa: CASTLRDRGMYTEAFF; cdr3_nt: TGTGCCAGCACCCTCCGGGACAGGGGTATGTACACTGAAGCTTTCTTT
v_call: TRBV18; j_call: TRBJ1-6; clone_size: .; d_call: .; cdr3_aa: CASSQGSEYNSPLHF; cdr3_nt: TGTGCCAGCTCCCAAGGTTCGGAGTATAATTCACCCCTCCACTTT